One TCR beta chain is described in this entry. Its specificity is not known. This record comes from a study of shared clonotypes between healthy human individuals. Clones were read by immunoSEQ multiplex PCR, and TCRdb kept only the in-frame ones, dropping some. This sample has about 2.4 million clones; just over 90% occur once, and the top ten carry about 0.13%. Regarding the study as a whole: Sharing across four donors was highest in naive CD4 (around 5%) and lowest in memory CD8 (approximately 0.4%).

V shed 5 bases and J shed 4 bases, with 17 bases lying between them. The CDR3 extends over 15 amino acids. The germline CDR1 and CDR2 sequences are LNHDA and SQIVND (reference sequence). The sequence was collected from a man between 18 and 35 years old in good health. The genes are TRBV19 and TRBJ2-5, with no clear D. Sequences were obtained from naive CD4+ T cells sorted from blood. The subset: CD45RA+ positively selected. Here the CDR3 DNA reads TGTGCCAGTAGTCGATGGATAGGTGTTCGAGAGACCCAGTACTTC. Amino acid sequence: CASSRWIGVRETQYF.